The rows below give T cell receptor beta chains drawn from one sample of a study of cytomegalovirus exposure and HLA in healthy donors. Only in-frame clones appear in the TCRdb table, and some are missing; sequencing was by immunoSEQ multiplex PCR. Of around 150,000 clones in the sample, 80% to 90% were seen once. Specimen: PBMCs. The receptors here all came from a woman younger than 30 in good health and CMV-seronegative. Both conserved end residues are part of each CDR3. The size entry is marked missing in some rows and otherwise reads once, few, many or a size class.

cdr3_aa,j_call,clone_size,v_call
CATSMTGTHNEQFF,TRBJ2-1,-,TRBV15
CASSSDRGMPLHF,TRBJ1-6,-,TRBV7-3
CSSSLSETQYF,TRBJ2-5,-,TRBV7-9
CASSLANGRIGYEQYF,TRBJ2-7,-,TRBV11-2
CASSQEIGGLAEIPYEQYF,TRBJ2-7,-,TRBV4-1
CASSPRLSSYEQYF,TRBJ2-7,-,TRBV6-5
CASMRELHSYEQYF,TRBJ2-7,-,TRBV6-1
CASRGQLNTEAFF,TRBJ1-1,-,TRBV6-1
CATSRQDSYEQYF,TRBJ2-7,-,TRBV15
CASSQGRAWSGNTIYF,TRBJ1-3,-,TRBV4-1
CATGREGTQYF,TRBJ2-3,-,TRBV15
CASSLGGGNYGYTF,TRBJ1-2,few,TRBV7-8
CASTTLPGETQYF,TRBJ2-5,-,TRBV6-6
CASSLHRDYEQYF,TRBJ2-7,once,TRBV18
CASSKAGTGSLEQYF,TRBJ2-7,-,TRBV5-1
CASRPGTVYYNSPLHF,TRBJ1-6,-,TRBV27
CASTLLTGHSPLHF,TRBJ1-6,-,TRBV27
CASSLESGVLGETQYF,TRBJ2-5,-,TRBV11-2
CASSPLSRSEQFF,TRBJ2-1,-,TRBV19
CASSVPERGATNGYTF,TRBJ1-2,once,TRBV19
CSSSGQAQNKNTGELFF,TRBJ2-2,-,TRBV7-9
CASSEFISPLHF,TRBJ1-6,-,TRBV6-1
CSSSLKGFPYEQYF,TRBJ2-7,-,TRBV7-9
CASCLASARSYEQYF,TRBJ2-7,-,TRBV2
CSVQGGDREDTIYF,TRBJ1-3,-,TRBV29-1
CASSLEGFLRNEQFF,TRBJ2-1,-,TRBV27
CASSFSPWEGIQETQYF,TRBJ2-5,-,TRBV28
CASSSVGLAGDSYEQYF,TRBJ2-7,-,TRBV27
CASSSRPSGFLSGANVLTF,TRBJ2-6,-,TRBV11-2
CASSTLSSGNTIYF,TRBJ1-3,-,TRBV19
CSASGRAGTDTQYF,TRBJ2-3,-,TRBV29-1
CASSEAAGQSNYGYTF,TRBJ1-2,-,TRBV6-1
CASSSIGDSIPYEQYF,TRBJ2-7,-,TRBV9
CASSQGGQGYYGYTF,TRBJ1-2,-,TRBV4-2
CATSRDLGGSQPQHF,TRBJ1-5,-,TRBV15
CSSSLEQGKVVF,TRBJ1-4,-,TRBV7-9
CASSLGQSRYNEQFF,TRBJ2-1,-,TRBV5-5
CASSEEGLSNQPQHF,TRBJ1-5,-,TRBV6-1
CASSFPSAGGTEAFF,TRBJ1-1,-,TRBV5-1
CASSSLGAEAFF,TRBJ1-1,-,TRBV7-9
CASSRRQSGGGIQYF,TRBJ2-4,-,TRBV28
CASSFNPTGTSTDTQYF,TRBJ2-3,-,TRBV5-1
CASSLGSGSWADTQYF,TRBJ2-3,-,TRBV11-3
CASSLVQVPGELFF,TRBJ2-2,once,TRBV7-6
CASRDDGGLDEQYF,TRBJ2-7,-,TRBV7-9
CASSVLGTEAFF,TRBJ1-1,-,TRBV9